This T cell receptor beta chain stems from a study of early T cells in non-severe SARS-CoV-2 infection. Whole-study context: The authors sequenced bulk RNA from unsorted whole blood, leaving chains unpaired.

TCRdb recomputed calls from the 5' RACE reads with MiXCR, one row per CDR3 protein. In the table there are about 30,000 distinct CDR3 sequences, under 5% of which are singletons. Germline V lookup: CDR1 SGHNT, CDR2 YYREEE (reference sequence). V was trimmed by 3 bases and J by 1 base, leaving 13 bases between them. This CDR3 has 15 residues. This clonotype was found many times. V gene TRBV5-4 combines with J gene TRBJ1-2, with TRBD1 as a possible D gene (6 bases). Sequencing was done on a sample of whole blood. The TCR sequence derives from an adult who was a healthcare worker with PCR-confirmed SARS-CoV-2 infection or an uninfected control (not recorded which). The DNA for the CDR3 is TGTGCCAGCAGCTCGCAGCGACAGGATAACTATGGCTACACCTTC. The encoded protein is CASSSQRQDNYGYTF.